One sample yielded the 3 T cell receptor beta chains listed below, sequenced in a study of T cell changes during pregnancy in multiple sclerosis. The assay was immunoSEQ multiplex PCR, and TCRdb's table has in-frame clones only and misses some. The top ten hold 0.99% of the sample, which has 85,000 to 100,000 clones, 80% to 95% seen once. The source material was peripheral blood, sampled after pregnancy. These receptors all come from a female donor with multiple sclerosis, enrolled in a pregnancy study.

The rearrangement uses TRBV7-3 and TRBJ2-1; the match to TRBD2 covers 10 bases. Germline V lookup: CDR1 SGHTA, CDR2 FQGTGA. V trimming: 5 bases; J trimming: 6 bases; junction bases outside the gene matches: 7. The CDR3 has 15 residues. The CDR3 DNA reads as TGTGCCAGCAGCCGGGGGACTAGCGAGTTCAATGAGCAGTTCTTC. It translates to CASSRGTSEFNEQFF.

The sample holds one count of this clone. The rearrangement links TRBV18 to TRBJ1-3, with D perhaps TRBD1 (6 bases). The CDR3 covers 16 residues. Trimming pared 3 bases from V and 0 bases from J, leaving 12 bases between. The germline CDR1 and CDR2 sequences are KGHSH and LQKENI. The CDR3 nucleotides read TGTGCCAGCTCACCTCGGACGGGACACTCTGGAAACACCATATATTTT. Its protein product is CASSPRTGHSGNTIYF.

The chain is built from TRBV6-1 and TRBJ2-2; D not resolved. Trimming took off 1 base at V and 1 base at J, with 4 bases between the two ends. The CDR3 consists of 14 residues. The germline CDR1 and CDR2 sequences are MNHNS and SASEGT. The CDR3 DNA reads TGTGCCAGCAGTGAAGGAGTGAACACCGGGGAGCTGTTTTTT. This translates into CASSEGVNTGELFF.